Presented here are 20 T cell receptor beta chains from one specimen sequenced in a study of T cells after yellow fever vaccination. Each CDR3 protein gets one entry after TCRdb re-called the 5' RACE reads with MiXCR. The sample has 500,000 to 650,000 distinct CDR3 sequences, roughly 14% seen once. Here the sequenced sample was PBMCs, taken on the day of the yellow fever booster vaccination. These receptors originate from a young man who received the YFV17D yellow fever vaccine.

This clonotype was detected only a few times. The CDR3 nucleotides are TGTGCCAGCAGCCAAGATGGGCATGACCCTTCAGAAAAACTGTTTTTT. This encodes CASSQDGHDPSEKLFF. The genes are TRBV4-2 and TRBJ1-4, with D hard to call. The germline V and J ends were trimmed by 0 bases and 8 bases, with 16 bases remaining between them. CDR1 is LGHNA, CDR2 YNFKEQ, per germline. CDR3 length: 16 residues.

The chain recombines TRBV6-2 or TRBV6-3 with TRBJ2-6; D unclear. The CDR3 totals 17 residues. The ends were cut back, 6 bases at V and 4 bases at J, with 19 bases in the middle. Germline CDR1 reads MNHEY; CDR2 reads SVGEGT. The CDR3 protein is CASSTHPPKAGANVLTF. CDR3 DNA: TGTGCCAGCAGCACACATCCCCCCAAAGCGGGGGCCAACGTCCTGACTTTC.

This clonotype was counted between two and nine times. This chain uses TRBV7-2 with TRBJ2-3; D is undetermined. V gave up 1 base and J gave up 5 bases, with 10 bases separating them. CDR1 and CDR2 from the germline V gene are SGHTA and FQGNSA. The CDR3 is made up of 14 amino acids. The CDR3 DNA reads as TGTGCCAGCAGCTTAGGCCGCTCCGGAGATACGCAGTATTTT. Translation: CASSLGRSGDTQYF.

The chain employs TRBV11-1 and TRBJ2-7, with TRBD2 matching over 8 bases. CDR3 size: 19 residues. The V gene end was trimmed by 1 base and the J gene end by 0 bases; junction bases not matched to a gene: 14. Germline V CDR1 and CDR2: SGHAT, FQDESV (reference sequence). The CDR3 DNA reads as TGTGCCAGCAGCTTAGTCTTCGGGGTAGGGCGGGAGGACTCCTACGAGCAGTACTTC. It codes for CASSLVFGVGREDSYEQYF. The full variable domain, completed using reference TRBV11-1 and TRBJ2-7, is EAEVAQSPRYKITEKSQAVAFWCDPISGHATLYWYRQILGQGPELLVQFQDESVVDDSQLPKDRFSAERLKGVDSTLKIQPAELGDSAMYLCASSLVFGVGREDSYEQYFGPGTRLTVT.

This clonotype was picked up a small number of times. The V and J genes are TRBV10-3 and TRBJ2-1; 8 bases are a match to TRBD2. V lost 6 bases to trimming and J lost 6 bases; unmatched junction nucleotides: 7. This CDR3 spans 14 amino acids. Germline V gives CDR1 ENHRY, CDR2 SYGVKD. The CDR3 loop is CAIRNERESNEQFF. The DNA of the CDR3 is TGTGCCATCAGGAACGAGCGGGAGTCCAATGAGCAGTTCTTC.

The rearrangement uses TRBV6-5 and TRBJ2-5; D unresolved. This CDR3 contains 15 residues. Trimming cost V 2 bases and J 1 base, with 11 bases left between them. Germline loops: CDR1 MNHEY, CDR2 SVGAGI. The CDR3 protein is CASSYSRAVQETQYF. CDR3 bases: TGTGCCAGCAGTTACAGTCGGGCAGTCCAAGAGACCCAGTACTTC.

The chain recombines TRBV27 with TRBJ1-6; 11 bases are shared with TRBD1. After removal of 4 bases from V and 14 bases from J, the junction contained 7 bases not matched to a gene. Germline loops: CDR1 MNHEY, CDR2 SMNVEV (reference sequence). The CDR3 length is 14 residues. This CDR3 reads CASSSRTGGASLHF. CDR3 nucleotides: TGTGCCAGCAGTTCTAGGACAGGGGGCGCCTCCCTCCACTTT.

The CDR3 region has the DNA TGCAGCGTCCTAGCGTTGGGGGTTACTAGCGGGAGGGCCCGAGAGACCCAGTACTTC. Protein product: CSVLALGVTSGRARETQYF. The chain joins TRBV29-1 to TRBJ2-5; 13 positions match TRBD2. V shed 6 bases, J shed 4 bases, and the junction held 20 bases outside the gene matches. Germline CDR1 is SQVTM and CDR2 is ANQGSEA. This CDR3 has 19 residues.

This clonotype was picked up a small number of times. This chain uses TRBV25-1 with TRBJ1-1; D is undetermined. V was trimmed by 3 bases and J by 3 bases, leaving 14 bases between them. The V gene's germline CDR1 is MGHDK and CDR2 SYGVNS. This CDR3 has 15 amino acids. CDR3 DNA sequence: TGTGCCAGCAGTGATTCTATCTCTACGTACACTGAAGCTTTCTTT. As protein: CASSDSISTYTEAFF.

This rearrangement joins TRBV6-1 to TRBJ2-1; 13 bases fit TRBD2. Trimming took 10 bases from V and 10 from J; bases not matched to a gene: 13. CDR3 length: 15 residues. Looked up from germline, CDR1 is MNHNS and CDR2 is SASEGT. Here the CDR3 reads CATAAGTSGIGEQFF. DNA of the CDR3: TGTGCCACCGCAGCCGGGACTAGCGGGATTGGGGAGCAGTTCTTC.

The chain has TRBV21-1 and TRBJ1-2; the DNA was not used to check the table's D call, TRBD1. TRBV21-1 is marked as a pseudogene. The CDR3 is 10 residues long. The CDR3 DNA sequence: TGTGCCAGCGGTACGGACAGCGCAACCTTC. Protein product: CASGTDSATF.

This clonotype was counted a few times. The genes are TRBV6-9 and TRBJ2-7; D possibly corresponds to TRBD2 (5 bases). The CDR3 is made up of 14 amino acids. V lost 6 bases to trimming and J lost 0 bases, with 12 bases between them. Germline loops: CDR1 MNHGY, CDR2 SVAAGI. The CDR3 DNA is TGTGCCAGCAGACGGACTGGCTTCTCCTACGAGCAGTACTTC. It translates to CASRRTGFSYEQYF.

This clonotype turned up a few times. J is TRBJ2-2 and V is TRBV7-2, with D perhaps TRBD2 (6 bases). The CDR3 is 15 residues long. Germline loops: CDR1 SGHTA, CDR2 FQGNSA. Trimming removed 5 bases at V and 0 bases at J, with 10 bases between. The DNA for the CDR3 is TGTGCCAGCAGCGCGGGACCCACGAACACCGGGGAGCTGTTTTTT. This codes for CASSAGPTNTGELFF.

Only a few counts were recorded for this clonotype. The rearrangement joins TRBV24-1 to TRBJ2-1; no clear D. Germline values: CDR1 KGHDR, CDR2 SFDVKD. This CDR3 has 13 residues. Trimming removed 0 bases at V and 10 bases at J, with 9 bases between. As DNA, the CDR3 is TGTGCCACCAGTGATTTGCCGGCCAGGGAGCAGTTCTTC. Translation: CATSDLPAREQFF.

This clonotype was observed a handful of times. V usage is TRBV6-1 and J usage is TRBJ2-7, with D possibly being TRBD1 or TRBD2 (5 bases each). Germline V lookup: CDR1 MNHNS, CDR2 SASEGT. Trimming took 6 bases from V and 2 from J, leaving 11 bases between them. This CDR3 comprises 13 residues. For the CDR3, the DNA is TGTGCCAGCAGACCCGGGACCACCTACGAGCAGTACTTC. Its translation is CASRPGTTYEQYF.

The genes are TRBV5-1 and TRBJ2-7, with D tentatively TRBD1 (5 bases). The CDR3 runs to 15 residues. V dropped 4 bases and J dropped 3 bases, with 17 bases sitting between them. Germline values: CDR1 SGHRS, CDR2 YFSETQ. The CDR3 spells CASSPIDRGYYEQYF. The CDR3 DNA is TGCGCCAGCAGCCCTATTGACAGAGGCTACTACGAGCAGTACTTC.

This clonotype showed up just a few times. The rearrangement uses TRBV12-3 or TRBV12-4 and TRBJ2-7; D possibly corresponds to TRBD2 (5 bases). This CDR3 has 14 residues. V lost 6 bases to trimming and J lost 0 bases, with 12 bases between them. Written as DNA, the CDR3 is TGTGCCAGCAGGGACTCTCTAAGCTCCTACGAGCAGTACTTC. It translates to CASRDSLSSYEQYF.

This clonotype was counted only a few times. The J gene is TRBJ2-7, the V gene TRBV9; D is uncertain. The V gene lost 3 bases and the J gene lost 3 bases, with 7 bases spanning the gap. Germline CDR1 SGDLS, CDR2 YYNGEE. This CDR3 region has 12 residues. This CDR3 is CASSALGYEQYF. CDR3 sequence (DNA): TGTGCCAGCAGCGCCTTGGGCTACGAGCAGTACTTC.

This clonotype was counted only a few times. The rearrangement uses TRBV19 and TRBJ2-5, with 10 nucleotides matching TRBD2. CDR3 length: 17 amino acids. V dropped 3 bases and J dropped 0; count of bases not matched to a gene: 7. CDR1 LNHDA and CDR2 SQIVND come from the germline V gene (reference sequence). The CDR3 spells CASSISLAGAYQETQYF. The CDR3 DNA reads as TGTGCCAGTAGTATTTCTCTAGCGGGAGCCTACCAAGAGACCCAGTACTTC.

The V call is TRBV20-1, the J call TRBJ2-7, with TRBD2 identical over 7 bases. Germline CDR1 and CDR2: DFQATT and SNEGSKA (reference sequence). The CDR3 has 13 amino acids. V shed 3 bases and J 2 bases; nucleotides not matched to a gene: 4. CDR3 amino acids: CSASRGGTYEQYF. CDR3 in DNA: TGCAGTGCTAGCCGCGGGGGAACCTACGAGCAGTACTTC.